The sample holds one count of the clone carrying this T cell receptor beta chain. Antigen: not known. This sample was included in a study of T cell responses to AZD1222 COVID-19 vaccine. Investigators merged groups given second doses at roughly 4 or roughly 12 weeks. Broader study findings: Spike-wide coverage was observed for vaccine-associated CD4 TCRs, with dominant responses at 160-218 and 743-854. Clonal diversity was possibly underestimated; the donors were predominantly white British and more often female. Seropositive status at baseline applied to only six AZD1222 recipients.

The protocol was immunoSEQ multiplex PCR, while the TCRdb copy is restricted to in-frame clones and leaves out a portion. The table has over 140,000 clones, roughly 92% seen once. This CDR3 contains 19 residues. V gave up 4 bases and J gave up 0 bases; unmatched junction bases: 12. CDR1 is MNHNS, CDR2 SASEGT, per germline. The source of this sequence is an adult who received the AZD1222 COVID-19 vaccine. The material sequenced was peripheral blood, taken 28 days after the second AZD1222 dose. The chain combines TRBV6-1 with TRBJ1-1, with 12 bases that match TRBD1. CDR3 sequence: CASSGVGQGALRMNTEAFF. CDR3 bases: TGTGCCAGCAGTGGTGTGGGACAGGGGGCGCTCCGGATGAACACTGAAGCTTTCTTT.